This T cell receptor (beta chain) was identified during a study of shared clonotypes between healthy human individuals. CDR3 length: 15 residues. Per germline, CDR1 SGHNT and CDR2 YYREEE (reference sequence). The V and J ends lost 0 bases and 2 bases, in that order; junction bases with no gene match: 1. Clones were read by immunoSEQ multiplex PCR, and TCRdb kept only the in-frame ones, dropping some. Counted here are about 1 million clones, about three quarters occurring once; the ten biggest clones make up about 1.5%. General observations from the study: Non-shared clonotypes showed lower generation probabilities than clonotypes common to all four donors.

This clone was picked up a small number of times. The antigen is undetermined. Other DNA sequences in this specimen translate into the identical CDR3. The sequence was obtained from a man aged 18 to 29 in good health. The sequenced sample was memory CD4+ T cells sorted from blood. Subset reported: CD45RA-negative fraction. The chain carries TRBV5-4 and TRBJ2-7; TRBD1 aligns across 11 bases. DNA for the CDR3: TGTGCCAGCAGCTTGGCGGGACAGGGGGCCTACGAGCAGTACTTC. Its protein product is CASSLAGQGAYEQYF.